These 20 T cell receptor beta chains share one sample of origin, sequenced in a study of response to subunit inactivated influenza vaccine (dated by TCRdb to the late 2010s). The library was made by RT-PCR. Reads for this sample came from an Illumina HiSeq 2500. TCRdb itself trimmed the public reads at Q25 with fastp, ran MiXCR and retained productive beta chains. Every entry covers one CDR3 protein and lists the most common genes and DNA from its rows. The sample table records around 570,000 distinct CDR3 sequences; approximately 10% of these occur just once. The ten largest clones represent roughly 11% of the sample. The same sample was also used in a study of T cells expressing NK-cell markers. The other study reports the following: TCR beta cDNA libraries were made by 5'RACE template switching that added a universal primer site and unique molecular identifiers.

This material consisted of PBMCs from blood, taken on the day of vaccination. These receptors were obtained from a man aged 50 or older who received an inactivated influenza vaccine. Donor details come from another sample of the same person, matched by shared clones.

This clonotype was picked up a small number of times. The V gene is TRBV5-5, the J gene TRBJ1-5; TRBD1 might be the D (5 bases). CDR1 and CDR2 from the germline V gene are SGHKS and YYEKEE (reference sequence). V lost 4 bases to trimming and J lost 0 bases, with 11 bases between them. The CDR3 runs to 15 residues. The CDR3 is CASSTTEYSNQPQHF. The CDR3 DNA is TGTGCCAGCAGCACGACAGAATATAGCAATCAGCCCCAGCATTTT.

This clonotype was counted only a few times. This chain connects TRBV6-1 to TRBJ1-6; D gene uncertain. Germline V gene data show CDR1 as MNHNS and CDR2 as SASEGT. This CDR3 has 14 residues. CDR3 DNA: TGTGTCAAACGCGTCAGCTCCTATAATTCACCCCTCCACTTT. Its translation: CVKRVSSYNSPLHF.

The CDR3 nucleotides are TGTGCCAGCAGCTTAACGGGACTAGCGGGAGGATATGAGCAGTTCTTC. It yields the protein CASSLTGLAGGYEQFF. The chain joins TRBV7-9 to TRBJ2-1, with 15 bases identical to TRBD2. CDR1 SEHNR and CDR2 FQNEAQ come from the germline V gene (reference sequence). The CDR3 contains 16 residues. Trimming took 2 bases from V and 8 from J; bases not matched to a gene: 4.

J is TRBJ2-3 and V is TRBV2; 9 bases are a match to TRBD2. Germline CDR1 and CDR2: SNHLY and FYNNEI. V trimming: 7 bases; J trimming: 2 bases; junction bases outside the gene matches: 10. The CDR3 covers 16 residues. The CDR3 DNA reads TGTGCCAGCACCACCAGAGCGGGGGGTGTCACAGATACGCAGTATTTT. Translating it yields CASTTRAGGVTDTQYF.

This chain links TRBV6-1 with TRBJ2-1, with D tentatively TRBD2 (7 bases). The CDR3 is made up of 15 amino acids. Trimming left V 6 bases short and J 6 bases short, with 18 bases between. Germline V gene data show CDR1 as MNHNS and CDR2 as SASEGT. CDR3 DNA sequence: TGTGCCAGCAGCCGCTACCCGGGGGGCCTCAATGAGCAGTTCTTC. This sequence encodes CASSRYPGGLNEQFF.

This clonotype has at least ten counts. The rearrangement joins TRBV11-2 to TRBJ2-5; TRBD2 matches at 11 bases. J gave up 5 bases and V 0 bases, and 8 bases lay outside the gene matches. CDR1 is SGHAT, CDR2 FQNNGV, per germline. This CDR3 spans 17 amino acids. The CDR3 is CASSLDEASGGMETQYF. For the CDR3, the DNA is TGTGCCAGCAGCTTAGATGAAGCTAGCGGGGGGATGGAGACCCAGTACTTC.

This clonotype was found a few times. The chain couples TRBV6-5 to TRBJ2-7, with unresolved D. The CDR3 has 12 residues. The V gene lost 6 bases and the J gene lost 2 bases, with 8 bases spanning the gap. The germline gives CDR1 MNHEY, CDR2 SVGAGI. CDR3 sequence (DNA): TGTGCCAGCAGGGCGCCCACCTACGAGCAGTACTTC. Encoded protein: CASRAPTYEQYF.

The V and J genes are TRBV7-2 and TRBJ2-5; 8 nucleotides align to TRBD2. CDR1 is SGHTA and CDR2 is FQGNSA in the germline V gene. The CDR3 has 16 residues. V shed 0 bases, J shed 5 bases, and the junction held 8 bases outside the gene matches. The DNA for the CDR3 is TGTGCCAGCAGCTTAGCGCTAGCGGGCGCCAGGGAGACCCAGTACTTC. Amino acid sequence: CASSLALAGARETQYF.

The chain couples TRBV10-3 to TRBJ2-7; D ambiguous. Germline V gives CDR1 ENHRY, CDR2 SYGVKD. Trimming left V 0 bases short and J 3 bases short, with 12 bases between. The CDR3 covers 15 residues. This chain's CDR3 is CAISESVARGYEQYF. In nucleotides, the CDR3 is TGTGCCATCAGTGAGTCGGTAGCCAGAGGCTACGAGCAGTACTTC.

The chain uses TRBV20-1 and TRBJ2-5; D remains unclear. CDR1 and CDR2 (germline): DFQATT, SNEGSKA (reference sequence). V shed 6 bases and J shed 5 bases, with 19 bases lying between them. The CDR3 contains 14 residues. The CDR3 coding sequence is TGCAGTGCCACCCGACAAGTTGGCACCGAGACCCAGTACTTC. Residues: CSATRQVGTETQYF.

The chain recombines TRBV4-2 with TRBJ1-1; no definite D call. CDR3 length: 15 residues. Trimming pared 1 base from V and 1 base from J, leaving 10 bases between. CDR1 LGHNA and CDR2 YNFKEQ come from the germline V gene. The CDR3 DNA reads TGTGCCAGCAGCCAAGGACCCCACGGGAACACTGAAGCTTTCTTT. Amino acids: CASSQGPHGNTEAFF.

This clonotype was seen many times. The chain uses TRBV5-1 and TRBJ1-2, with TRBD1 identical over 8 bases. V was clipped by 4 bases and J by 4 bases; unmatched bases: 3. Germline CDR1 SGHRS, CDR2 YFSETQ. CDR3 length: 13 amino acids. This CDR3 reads CASSHGQGYGYTF. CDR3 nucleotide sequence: TGCGCCAGCAGCCACGGACAGGGCTATGGCTACACCTTC.

CDR3: CAIRKAGGPESEQFF. The CDR3 nucleotides read TGTGCCATCAGGAAAGCGGGAGGGCCTGAGTCTGAGCAGTTCTTC. The V call is TRBV10-3, the J call TRBJ2-1; the match to TRBD2 covers 10 bases. V shed 6 bases and J 9 bases; nucleotides not matched to a gene: 11. Germline loops: CDR1 ENHRY, CDR2 SYGVKD. This CDR3 is 15 amino acids long.

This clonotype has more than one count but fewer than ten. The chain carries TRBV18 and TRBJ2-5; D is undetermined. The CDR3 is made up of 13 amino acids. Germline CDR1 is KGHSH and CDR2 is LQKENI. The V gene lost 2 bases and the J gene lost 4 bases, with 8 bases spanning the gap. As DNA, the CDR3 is TGTGCCAGCTCACCAGTGAGAAGAGAGACCCAGTACTTC. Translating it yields CASSPVRRETQYF.

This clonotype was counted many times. The chain's CDR3 is CASSPYRGSNQPQHF. CDR3 in DNA: TGTGCCAGCAGTCCGTACAGGGGTAGCAATCAGCCCCAGCATTTT. The chain employs TRBV28 and TRBJ1-5, with TRBD1 matching over 7 bases. This CDR3 has 15 residues. Germline values: CDR1 MDHEN, CDR2 SYDVKM. V was pared by 5 bases and J by 0 bases, with 4 bases of the junction left unmatched.

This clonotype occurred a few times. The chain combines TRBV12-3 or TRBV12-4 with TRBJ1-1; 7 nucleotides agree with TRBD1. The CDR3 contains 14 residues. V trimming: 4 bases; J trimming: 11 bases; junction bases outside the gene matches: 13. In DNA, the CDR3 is TGTGCCAGCAGTTATAGGGGCAGCCCAGGGGGGGCTTTCTTT. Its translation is CASSYRGSPGGAFF.

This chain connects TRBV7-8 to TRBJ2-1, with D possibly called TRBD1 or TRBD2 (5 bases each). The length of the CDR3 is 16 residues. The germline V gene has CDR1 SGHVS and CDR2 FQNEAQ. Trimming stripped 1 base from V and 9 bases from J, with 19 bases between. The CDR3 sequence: CASSLGAGTVRAEQFF. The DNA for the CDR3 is TGTGCCAGCAGCTTAGGTGCCGGGACGGTGCGTGCTGAGCAGTTCTTC.

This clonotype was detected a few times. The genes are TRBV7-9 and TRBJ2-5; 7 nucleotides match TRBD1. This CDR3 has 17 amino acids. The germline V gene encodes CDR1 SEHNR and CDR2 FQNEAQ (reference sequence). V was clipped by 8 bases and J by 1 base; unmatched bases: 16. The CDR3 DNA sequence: TGTGCCAGCCGCAGACAGGGAAGATATACTCTCCAAGAGACCCAGTACTTC. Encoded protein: CASRRQGRYTLQETQYF.

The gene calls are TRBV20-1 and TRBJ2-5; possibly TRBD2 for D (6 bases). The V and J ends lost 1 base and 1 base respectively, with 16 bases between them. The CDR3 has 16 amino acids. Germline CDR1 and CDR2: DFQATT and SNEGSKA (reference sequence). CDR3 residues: CSARVVAEGLQETQYF. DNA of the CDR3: TGCAGTGCTAGAGTGGTAGCGGAGGGGCTCCAAGAGACCCAGTACTTC.

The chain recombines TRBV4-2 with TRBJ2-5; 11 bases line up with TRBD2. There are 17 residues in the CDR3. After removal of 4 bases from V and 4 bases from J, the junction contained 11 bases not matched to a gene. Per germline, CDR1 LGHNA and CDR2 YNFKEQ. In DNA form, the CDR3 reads TGTGCCAGCAGCCCGGGGCTCGGGACTAGCGGAGGAGAGACCCAGTACTTC. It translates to CASSPGLGTSGGETQYF.